The 9 T cell receptor beta chains below come from one sample, sequenced in a study of T cells in Graves' hyperthyroidism and ophthalmopathy. TCR beta CDR3 regions were amplified from RNA transcripts. During a first-round RT-PCR of the TCR CDR3, the HTBI primer set was used. Each CDR3 protein gets one entry after TCRdb re-called the multiplex PCR reads with MiXCR. The sample carries 500,000 to 700,000 distinct CDR3 sequences, over 15% recorded once. Sequencing was carried out using blood. These receptors came from a woman younger than 30 with Graves' hyperthyroidism.

This clonotype was counted between two and nine times. Since a much larger clone is just one base distant, this may be a read error. The gene calls are TRBV20-1 and TRBJ2-5; tentatively, D is TRBD1 (6 bases). The CDR3 extends over 14 amino acids. Looked up from germline, CDR1 is DFQATT and CDR2 is SNEGSKA (reference sequence). Trimming pared 1 base from V and 4 bases from J, leaving 13 bases between. The CDR3 region is CSARVGAGRETQYF. CDR3 DNA: TGCAGTGCTAGAGTGGGGGCAGGGCGAGAGACCCAGTACTTC.

The DNA of the CDR3 is TGTGCCAGCAGCCAGGGGACAGGGGATGAGCAGTTCTTC. Translated, it gives CASSQGTGDEQFF. V and J are TRBV3-1 and TRBJ2-1; 10 bases line up with TRBD1. The CDR3 runs 13 residues. The trim removed 3 bases at V and 8 bases at J, leaving 1 base unmatched. Germline V gene data show CDR1 as LGHDT and CDR2 as YNNKEL (reference sequence).

A remark on this clonotype: A much larger clone sits a single nucleotide away, making a read error possible. The chain employs TRBV29-1 and TRBJ2-3; 9 nucleotides agree with TRBD1. The germline CDR1 and CDR2 sequences are SQVTM and ANQGSEA. This CDR3 is 14 amino acids long. In DNA form, the CDR3 reads TGCAGCGCTAACAGGGGGCGAAGCACAGGTACGCAGTATTTT. Protein: CSANRGRSTGTQYF.

In its sample, this clonotype was seen many times. V usage is TRBV2 and J usage is TRBJ1-1; possibly TRBD1 for D (5 bases). Deletions cut 6 bases from V and 3 bases from J, with 11 bases between. CDR1 and CDR2 from the germline V gene are SNHLY and FYNNEI. The CDR3 sequence is 13 residues long. CDR3 residues: CASRREQDTEAFF. The DNA of the CDR3 is TGTGCCAGCAGGAGGGAACAGGACACTGAAGCTTTCTTT.

This clonotype was counted at least ten times. This chain uses TRBV20-1 with TRBJ1-2; tentative D call: TRBD1 (5 bases). The CDR3 covers 12 residues. V dropped 6 bases and J dropped 4 bases, with 12 bases sitting between them. The germline V gene has CDR1 DFQATT and CDR2 SNEGSKA (reference sequence). CDR3 region: CSAAGPVYGYTF. The DNA of the CDR3 is TGCAGTGCCGCGGGACCCGTCTATGGCTACACCTTC.

This clonotype was counted at least ten times. The genes are TRBV12-3 or TRBV12-4 and TRBJ2-3; D uncertain. V was clipped by 2 bases and J by 5 bases, with 17 bases between them. The CDR3 sequence is 16 residues long. CDR3 nucleotide sequence: TGTGCCAGCAGTTTACCCATTCCCTCTGTGGGAGATACGCAGTATTTT. The encoded protein is CASSLPIPSVGDTQYF.

The genes are TRBV10-2 and TRBJ1-1; unclear D gene. Per the germline V gene, CDR1 is WSHSY and CDR2 is SAAADI. The CDR3 contains 12 residues. V lost 2 bases and J 8 bases, leaving 9 bases between the germline ends. In DNA, the CDR3 is TGCGCCAGCAGTGAGAGACGGAGAGAAGCTTTCTTT. It yields the protein CASSERRREAFF.

V is TRBV19 and J is TRBJ2-5; 7 bases line up with TRBD2. Germline CDR1 is LNHDA and CDR2 is SQIVND (reference sequence). There are 17 residues in the CDR3. V lost 3 bases and J lost 2; bases outside the gene matches: 12. The CDR3 sequence: CASSILRGGTPQETQYF. As DNA, the CDR3 is TGTGCCAGTAGTATCCTTCGGGGAGGGACCCCGCAAGAGACCCAGTACTTC.

This clonotype was counted a few times. This rearrangement joins TRBV20-1 to TRBJ2-3; 9 positions agree with TRBD2. The CDR3 is made up of 19 amino acids. CDR1 is DFQATT, CDR2 SNEGSKA, per germline (reference sequence). After removal of 1 base from V and 6 bases from J, the junction contained 20 bases not matched to a gene. Written as DNA, the CDR3 is TGCAGTGCTAGAGCCGGACTAGCGAAACGGAATAAGCAATTCGATACGCAGTATTTT. Translating gives CSARAGLAKRNKQFDTQYF.